This T cell receptor (beta chain) was recovered during a study of blood T cell repertoires in COVID-19 (TCRdb year 2020). As for the study more broadly: The collaborator samples originated in the United States, Italy and Spain and spanned the acute and convalescent phases of COVID-19. The prospective study material was composed of cDNA or gDNA derived from T cells, B-cell-depleted T cells, or PBMCs. The dataset comprised deeply sampled blood TCRbeta repertoires from subjects exposed to, actively infected with, or recovered from COVID-19. A freely available public database, intended as a resource for researchers studying the immune response to SARS-CoV-2, is where the repertoires were released. Samples were obtained from the ongoing ImmuneRACE study (first 160 participants) and from about 1,300 subjects provided by 6 global collaborators. Sample metadata almost always included a de-identified subject ID, COVID-19 status, age in years and sex. HLA class I and class II types, where available, came from metadata supplied by the sample provider rather than from assay-based typing.

What the study reported, not specific to this receptor: The quantity of clinical and demographic metadata differed by source and by participant and was supplied without curation.

In Seattle, one collaborating source enrolled patients while the infection was active and tracked those patients longitudinally over the course of disease. Collaborating institutions collected whole blood in K2EDTA tubes following their own protocols. For TCRbeta analysis, collaborators shipped samples as frozen whole blood, isolated PBMCs, or DNA extracted from either of those sample types. The immunoSEQ Assay, a bias-controlled multiplex PCR, was used to amplify TCRbeta CDR3 regions from genomic DNA. For the original study's pipeline: Nucleated cell counts per sample were estimated from amplification of reference gene primers within the assay. Sequence reads were collapsed and filtered to measure the absolute abundance of every unique TCRbeta CDR3 rearrangement. For each sample, productive Simpson clonality was calculated as the square root of Simpson's diversity index across productive rearrangements. Entries here come from immuneACCESS through TCRdb and include only in-frame sequences with V and J called. Some clones fail to appear in such tables; in the studies checked, an unresolved V gene covers under half of the shortfall, and the cause of the remainder is unknown. That table supplies the V and J calls and clone size; D and trimming were determined from the DNA. This sample lists 150,000 to 250,000 clones; around 75% were detected once. The ten largest clones capture roughly 5.6% of the sample.

On this clone: Its antigen is not yet known. Per-base qualities were not stored, and no clone one base away is much larger.

The CDR3 runs 13 amino acids, cysteine and phenylalanine included. Only the CDR3 part of the read is kept: 39 bases, read in frame from the first base. The germline V gene provides CDR1 MNHEY and CDR2 SVGAGI. V has 7 bases trimmed and J has 4 bases trimmed; junction bases matching no gene number 6. This chain is built from TRBV6-5 and TRBJ2-5, and 7 junction bases match TRBD1. The source of this sequence is a woman aged 35 to 49 with COVID-19, enrolled during active disease. Sequencing input: peripheral blood. The DNA sequence follows: TGTGCCAGCAACCGACAGGGCTCAGAGACCCAGTACTTC. Translated, it gives CASNRQGSETQYF.